The 27 T cell receptor beta chains below were found in one sample sequenced in a study of a mutant IDH1 vaccine in newly diagnosed glioma (dated by TCRdb to the early 2020s). The time point label of this sample denotes: week 5, during vaccination. Every vaccine dose consisted of 300 ug of a 20-mer mutant IDH1 peptide in Montanide, administered subcutaneously together with topical imiquimod. What these receptors recognize is not known. The library was made by the immunoSEQ multiplex PCR assay. Held by TCRdb, this immuneACCESS table contains in-frame sequences only and omits some clones. Under half of the omission traces to an unresolved V gene where checked; the cause of the rest is unknown. This sample comprises fewer than 65,000 clones, around 81% of them detected only once. The top ten constitute 3% to 4% of the sample. The specimen was PBMCs, collected from a glioma patient whose treatment included an IDH1 peptide vaccine. The receptors shown here come from a man aged 25 to 40 with glioma.

V is TRBV18 and J is TRBJ1-1, with TRBD1 as a possible D gene (5 bases). The CDR3 is made up of 14 amino acids. Trimming took off 3 bases at V and 4 bases at J, with 12 bases between the two ends. Per the germline V gene, CDR1 is KGHSH and CDR2 is LQKENI. The DNA of the CDR3 is TGTGCCAGCTCACCGGGACTTAAGTCCACTGAAGCTTTCTTT. Its translation is CASSPGLKSTEAFF. Full variable domain (remainder filled in from reference TRBV18 and TRBJ1-1): NAGVMQNPRHLVRRRGQEARLRCSPMKGHSHVYWYRQLPEEGLKFMVYLQKENIIDESGMPKERFSAEFPKEGPSILRIQQVVRGDSAAYFCASSPGLKSTEAFFGQGTRLTVV.

The chain links TRBV27 to TRBJ2-1; unclear D gene. Trimming removed 5 bases from V and 0 bases from J, with 5 bases in between. This CDR3 is 13 amino acids long. CDR1 is MNHEY, CDR2 SMNVEV, per germline (reference sequence). The CDR3 loop reads CASSQLSYNEQFF. Written as DNA, the CDR3 is TGTGCCAGCAGTCAACTCTCCTACAATGAGCAGTTCTTC.

The chain links TRBV19 to TRBJ1-5; the D gene is possibly TRBD1 (5 bases). This CDR3 is built from 11 residues. V dropped 5 bases and J dropped 10 bases, with 9 bases sitting between them. Germline CDR1 reads LNHDA; CDR2 reads SQIVND (reference sequence). In nucleotides, the CDR3 is TGTGCCAGTAGTCAGGGTCTACCCCAGCATTTT. It yields the protein CASSQGLPQHF.

The chain uses TRBV7-8 and TRBJ1-5; D possibly corresponds to TRBD1 (5 bases). This CDR3 region has 17 residues. V was shortened by 2 bases and J by 4 bases, with 18 bases between the two germline ends. Germline values: CDR1 SGHVS, CDR2 FQNEAQ. The chain's CDR3 is CASSLSWSGRGNQPQHF. DNA for the CDR3: TGTGCCAGCAGCTTATCGTGGTCGGGACGGGGGAATCAGCCCCAGCATTTT.

This rearrangement joins TRBV4-1 to TRBJ2-1; tentatively, D is TRBD1 or TRBD2 (5 bases each). Trimming stripped 6 bases from V and 6 bases from J, with 21 bases between. This CDR3 spans 16 amino acids. Germline-derived CDR1 and CDR2 are MGHRA and YSYEKL. Here the CDR3 reads CASSTTRPGAGNEQFF. For the CDR3, the DNA is TGCGCCAGCAGTACAACACGACCCGGGGCTGGCAATGAGCAGTTCTTC.

The chain recombines TRBV2 with TRBJ1-3, with D unclear. The V end lost 6 bases, the J end lost 4 bases, and 22 bases lay between the germline ends. Germline CDR1 SNHLY, CDR2 FYNNEI. The CDR3 runs to 17 residues. CDR3 sequence: CASRARSVRPPGNTIYF. CDR3 bases: TGTGCCAGCAGGGCACGAAGCGTCCGACCCCCAGGAAACACCATATATTTT. The complete variable domain, with remaining parts taken from reference TRBV2 and TRBJ1-3, reads EPEVTQTPSHQVTQMGQEVILRCVPISNHLYFYWYRQILGQKVEFLVSFYNNEISEKSEIFDDQFSVERPDGSNFTLKIRSTKLEDSAMYFCASRARSVRPPGNTIYFGEGSWLTVV.

This chain joins TRBV7-9 and TRBJ2-1, with D possibly being TRBD1 or TRBD2 (5 bases each). V lost 7 bases and J 6 bases, leaving 10 bases between the germline ends. The germline gives CDR1 SEHNR, CDR2 FQNEAQ (reference sequence). This CDR3 has 12 residues. CDR3 in amino acids: CASTHGGNEQFF. CDR3 in DNA: TGTGCCAGCACCCATGGGGGCAATGAGCAGTTCTTC.

J is TRBJ1-6 and V is TRBV6-1; D ambiguous. The V end was cut by 2 bases, the J end by 4 bases, with 9 bases between. CDR1 is MNHNS, CDR2 SASEGT, per germline. The CDR3 runs to 15 residues. The CDR3 DNA reads TGTGCCAGCAGTGAAAGGTTAGGATATAATTCACCCCTCCACTTT. Its translation: CASSERLGYNSPLHF.

The V call is TRBV7-2, the J call TRBJ1-2, with D possibly TRBD1 on 6 matching bases. CDR3 length equals 18 residues. CDR1 SGHTA and CDR2 FQGNSA come from the germline V gene. The V end lost 5 bases, the J end lost 2 bases, and 24 bases lay between the germline ends. CDR3 region: CASSGRRGGAYLNYGYTF. CDR3 DNA: TGTGCCAGCAGCGGAAGGAGGGGGGGCGCGTACCTAAACTATGGCTACACCTTC.

The genes are TRBV5-1 and TRBJ1-1; 7 bases match TRBD1. Germline CDR1 reads SGHRS; CDR2 reads YFSETQ. Losses at the gene ends were 4 bases for V and 6 bases for J; bases not matched to a gene: 3. The CDR3 sequence is 12 residues long. In nucleotides, the CDR3 is TGCGCCAGCAGCCTGACAGGGTCTGAAGCTTTCTTT. This encodes CASSLTGSEAFF.

The rearrangement links TRBV30 to TRBJ2-4; D unclear. Between the trimmed V and J ends, which lost 4 bases and 0 bases, there was a span of 7 bases. Germline-derived CDR1 and CDR2 are GTSNPN and SVGIG (reference sequence). The CDR3 sequence is 13 residues long. Here the CDR3 reads CAWTAPAKNIQYF. In nucleotides, the CDR3 is TGTGCCTGGACAGCCCCAGCCAAAAACATTCAGTACTTC.

The rearrangement uses TRBV5-5 and TRBJ1-5, with D unresolved. V lost 0 bases, J lost 0 bases, and 13 bases lay in between. The CDR3 is 17 amino acids. Germline V gene sequence: CDR1 SGHKS, CDR2 YYEKEE (reference sequence). DNA of the CDR3: TGTGCCAGCAGCTTGGCGGTAGGGTATCCTAGCAATCAGCCCCAGCATTTT. This encodes CASSLAVGYPSNQPQHF.

The rearrangement joins TRBV5-6 to TRBJ1-2, with D uncertain. Germline-derived CDR1 and CDR2 are SGHDT and YYEEEE. The CDR3 spans 12 residues. V gave up 2 bases and J gave up 5 bases, with 7 bases separating them. The CDR3: CASSFNEYGYTF. For the CDR3, the DNA is TGTGCCAGCAGCTTCAACGAGTATGGCTACACCTTC.

J is TRBJ1-2 and V is TRBV5-1, with 7 bases fitting TRBD1. CDR3 length: 15 amino acids. CDR1 SGHRS and CDR2 YFSETQ come from the germline V gene. V lost 4 bases and J lost 4; bases outside the gene matches: 10. DNA of the CDR3: TGCGCCAGCAGCCCTGGGACAGCTGATATCTATGGCTACACCTTC. This sequence encodes CASSPGTADIYGYTF.

In nucleotides, the CDR3 is TGCGCCAGCAGCCTCGGTCAGACTAGCGGGGTTTATCAAGAGACCCAGTACTTC. Protein: CASSLGQTSGVYQETQYF. The chain recombines TRBV5-1 with TRBJ2-5, with TRBD2 matching over 11 bases. From germline, CDR1 is SGHRS and CDR2 YFSETQ. With V trimmed by 4 bases and J by 2 bases, 13 bases remained unmatched. The CDR3 totals 18 residues.

The chain uses TRBV20-1 and TRBJ1-4, with a possible D match to TRBD1 (6 bases). The CDR3 length is 11 residues. V lost 1 base to trimming and J lost 12 bases, with 9 bases between them. Germline-derived CDR1 and CDR2 are DFQATT and SNEGSKA (reference sequence). CDR3 sequence reads: CSARGGRELFF. The CDR3 bases are TGCAGTGCTAGAGGGGGGCGGGAACTGTTTTTT.

The rearrangement joins TRBV7-2 to TRBJ2-5, with 15 bases fitting TRBD2. V dropped 5 bases and J dropped 4; count of bases not matched to a gene: 8. This CDR3 region has 17 residues. In germline, CDR1 is SGHTA, CDR2 FQGNSA. CDR3 DNA sequence: TGTGCCAGCAGCCCCCGGACTAGCGGGGGGGCTTCAGAGACCCAGTACTTC. It specifies CASSPRTSGGASETQYF.

The gene calls are TRBV21-1 and TRBJ1-6. TRBV21-1 is given as a pseudogene. This CDR3 has 14 residues. For the CDR3, the DNA is TGTGCCAGCAGCAAATGTCGCGAAAATTCACCCCTCCACTTT. It codes for CASSKCRENSPLHF.

J is TRBJ1-4 and V is TRBV4-1; 9 positions agree with TRBD1. The germline CDR1 and CDR2 sequences are MGHRA and YSYEKL. Losses at the gene ends were 4 bases for V and 5 bases for J; bases not matched to a gene: 5. This CDR3 region has 15 residues. CDR3 amino acids: CASSPFGQGNEKLFF. The CDR3 region has the DNA TGCGCCAGCAGCCCTTTTGGACAGGGGAATGAAAAACTGTTTTTT.

The chain joins TRBV7-9 to TRBJ1-5; no definite D call. The CDR3 totals 15 residues. Germline CDR1 and CDR2: SEHNR and FQNEAQ (reference sequence). V lost 10 bases and J lost 2, with 18 bases in between. The CDR3 DNA reads as TGTGCCACAACGGTTCTCATGACCGGCAATCAGCCCCAGCATTTT. Its protein is CATTVLMTGNQPQHF.

V gene TRBV27 combines with J gene TRBJ2-1; D gene unclear. Deletions cut 3 bases from V and 9 bases from J, with 24 bases between. This CDR3 has 17 residues. Germline-derived CDR1 and CDR2 are MNHEY and SMNVEV (reference sequence). The CDR3 coding sequence is TGTGCCAGCAGTTTTCCCTCCAACGGTGCGCGTGCCCGTGAGCAGTTCTTC. It codes for CASSFPSNGARAREQFF.

The V gene is TRBV11-3, the J gene TRBJ2-1; 15 nucleotides agree with TRBD2. CDR1 and CDR2 from the germline V gene are SGHNT and YENEEA. This CDR3 is built from 17 residues. The J segment lost 7 bases and the V segment lost 5 bases, leaving 9 bases of the junction unmatched. The DNA of the CDR3 is TGTGCCAGCAGCCCAGGACTAGCGGGGGGGTACGCAAATGAGCAGTTCTTC. Amino acid sequence: CASSPGLAGGYANEQFF.

This chain links TRBV4-2 with TRBJ2-1, with 14 positions matching TRBD2. The V gene's germline CDR1 is LGHNA and CDR2 YNFKEQ. The CDR3 has 18 residues. J was trimmed by 0 bases and V by 5 bases; bases with no gene match: 6. The CDR3 DNA reads as TGTGCCAGCAGCTCAGGGACTAGCGGGGGAACCTCCTACAATGAGCAGTTCTTC. Residues: CASSSGTSGGTSYNEQFF.

The chain couples TRBV4-1 to TRBJ1-2, with D tentatively TRBD1 (6 bases). The CDR3 contains 15 residues. The germline CDR1 and CDR2 sequences are MGHRA and YSYEKL. Deletions cut 0 bases from V and 2 bases from J, with 10 bases between. CDR3 in DNA: TGCGCCAGCAGCCAAGAAAACAGGGAGAACTATGGCTACACCTTC. Amino acid sequence: CASSQENRENYGYTF.

V usage is TRBV18 and J usage is TRBJ2-1; D is possibly TRBD1 (5 bases). The V gene's germline CDR1 is KGHSH and CDR2 LQKENI. With 2 bases removed from V and 9 bases from J, the gap between germline ends came to 17 bases. This CDR3 region has 15 residues. The CDR3 DNA reads as TGTGCCAGCTCACCATTACAAGGCAGGGATGGTGAGCAGTTCTTC. Protein sequence: CASSPLQGRDGEQFF.

This chain links TRBV7-8 with TRBJ2-7; D is undetermined. Germline values: CDR1 SGHVS, CDR2 FQNEAQ. The CDR3 runs 12 residues. The germline V and J ends were trimmed by 3 bases and 3 bases, with 6 bases remaining between them. The CDR3 reads CASSLSGYEQYF. CDR3 nucleotides: TGTGCCAGCAGCTTGTCGGGCTACGAGCAGTACTTC.

The V and J genes are TRBV15 and TRBJ2-4, with D unclear. This CDR3 comprises 17 residues. CDR1 and CDR2 (germline): LNHNV, YYDKDF (reference sequence). V lost 4 bases to trimming and J lost 2 bases, with 18 bases between them. In DNA form, the CDR3 reads TGTGCCACCAGCAAATCATTCCAGGAAGGACCCAAAAACATTCAGTACTTC. As protein: CATSKSFQEGPKNIQYF. The full variable domain, completed using reference TRBV15 and TRBJ2-4, is DAMVIQNPRYQVTQFGKPVTLSCSQTLNHNVMYWYQQKSSQAPKLLFHYYDKDFNNEADTPDNFQSRRPNTSFCFLDIRSPGLGDTAMYLCATSKSFQEGPKNIQYFGAGTRLSVL.